This T cell receptor (beta chain) emerged from a study of CD8+CD57+ T cells in acquired aplastic anemia. CD8+CD57+ cell expansion had been shown by flow cytometry in patients chosen for sequencing. Concerning this clonotype: Its antigen is unidentified.

The use of genomic DNA as template underpinned the TCR beta VDJ and CDR3 profiling. TCRdb reprocessed the reads with MiXCR, giving one entry per CDR3 protein. The sample lists 180,000 or so distinct CDR3 sequences; about 60% were seen once. Study-level findings and limits: Overlap between patients and controls comprised roughly 30 CD8+ CDR3 sequences.

Sample: sorted CD4+, CD8+, or CD8+CD57+ T cells (not recorded which) from PBMCs. The TCR was taken from a human donor with aplastic anemia.

The CDR3 protein is CASRQGANEKLFF. The CDR3 DNA reads TGTGCCAGCAGACAGGGAGCTAATGAAAAACTGTTTTTT. The genes are TRBV25-1 and TRBJ1-4, with a possible D match to TRBD1 (6 bases). The CDR3 is 13 amino acids. Germline CDR1 is MGHDK and CDR2 is SYGVNS. Trimming took off 6 bases at V and 3 bases at J, with 8 bases between the two ends. Based on the CDR3 plus reference TRBV25-1 and TRBJ1-4, the full variable domain is EADIYQTPRYLVIGTGKKITLECSQTMGHDKMYWYQQDPGMELHLIHYSYGVNSTEKGDLSSESTVSRIRTEHFPLTLESARPSHTSQYLCASRQGANEKLFFGSGTQLSVL.